This T cell receptor beta chain is from a study of blood T cell repertoires in COVID-19 (dated by TCRdb to 2018 to 2020). At the level of the whole study: The collaborator samples originated in the United States, Italy and Spain and spanned the acute and convalescent phases of COVID-19. Where available, HLA class I and class II types were taken from metadata supplied by the sample provider and were not determined by assay-based typing. The material from the prospective study consisted of cDNA or gDNA derived from T cells, B-cell-depleted T cells, or PBMCs. Sample metadata almost always included a de-identified subject ID, COVID-19 status, age in years and sex. The repertoires were released in a freely available public database meant as a resource for research on the immune response to SARS-CoV-2. Subjects who had been exposed to COVID-19, were actively infected with it, or had recovered from it provided the deeply sampled blood TCRbeta repertoires that made up the dataset. Samples were obtained from the ongoing ImmuneRACE study (first 160 participants) and from about 1,300 subjects provided by 6 global collaborators.

V drops 4 bases and J drops 12 bases, leaving 16 bases in between. CDR1 and CDR2 are drawn from the germline V gene: SGHVS, FNYEAQ. Inclusive of the bounding cysteine and phenylalanine, the CDR3 is 12 residues long. Only CDR3 DNA is held: 36 bases, read in frame from base 1. TCRbeta CDR3 regions were amplified from genomic DNA by means of the immunoSEQ Assay, a bias-controlled multiplex PCR. In the source study's methods: The number of nucleated cells in each sample was estimated from the amplification of reference gene primers within the assay. To quantify the absolute abundance of each unique TCRbeta CDR3 rearrangement, sequence reads were collapsed and filtered. For each sample, productive Simpson clonality was calculated as the square root of Simpson's diversity index over productive rearrangements. The source is immuneACCESS, and TCRdb retained only in-frame sequences with V and J called. Part of the clones is not carried over; for the studies checked, unresolved V genes explain less than half of this, and the remainder is unexplained. The V and J calls and clone size were taken over from that table, and D and trimming were inferred from the DNA. Within this sample are roughly 250,000 clones, with 70% to 85% of them counted one time only. The ten largest clones represent 0.87% of the sample.

At one collaborating source in Seattle, patients were enrolled during active infection and were followed longitudinally through the course of disease. Each collaborating institution followed its own protocols to collect whole blood in K2EDTA tubes. For TCRbeta analysis, collaborators shipped samples in one of three forms: frozen whole blood, isolated PBMCs, or DNA extracted from either of those sample types. This clone came up a few times. Its antigen is unknown. Per-nucleotide qualities are absent, and no much larger clonotype sits a single base away. Broad study findings and their caveats: How much clinical and demographic metadata was included differed by source and by participant, and the metadata was provided uncurated.

In this chain, TRBV7-6 is recombined with TRBJ2-7; the D gene is unclear. This receptor was taken from a human donor with COVID-19, enrolled during active disease. The donor label of this sample is uncertain. Material: peripheral blood. CDR3 loop: CASSSSSPFGYF. The DNA reads as follows: TGTGCCAGCAGCTCCTCTAGTCCCTTCGGGTACTTC.